This entry is about one TCR beta chain. Its specificity is not known. This CDR3 has 14 amino acids. Germline lookup yields CDR1 SQVTM and CDR2 ANQGSEA. Trimming at V came to 6 bases and at J to 5 bases, leaving 9 bases not matched to a gene. The data derive from a study of STAT3 mutations in large granular lymphocyte leukemia. Study-wide background: Roughly half the longitudinally sequenced T-LGLL patients had canonical STAT3 mutations.

TCRdb keeps only in-frame clones here, not all; method: immunoSEQ multiplex PCR. The sample has 20,000 or so clones; about 90% are singletons. Overall study findings and caveats: In T-cell large granular lymphocyte leukemia, about half of patients showed multiple immunodominant subclonotypes.

The sequenced material came from peripheral blood mononuclear cells. This rearrangement joins TRBV29-1 to TRBJ1-5; 8 positions agree with TRBD1. The TCR sequence derives from a man in his 60s with T-cell large granular lymphocyte leukemia. Some clones in this sample may be carry-over from other donors' samples. The CDR3 protein is CSVGTAGGDQPQHF. The CDR3 nucleotides read TGCAGCGTAGGAACCGCAGGGGGCGATCAGCCCCAGCATTTT.